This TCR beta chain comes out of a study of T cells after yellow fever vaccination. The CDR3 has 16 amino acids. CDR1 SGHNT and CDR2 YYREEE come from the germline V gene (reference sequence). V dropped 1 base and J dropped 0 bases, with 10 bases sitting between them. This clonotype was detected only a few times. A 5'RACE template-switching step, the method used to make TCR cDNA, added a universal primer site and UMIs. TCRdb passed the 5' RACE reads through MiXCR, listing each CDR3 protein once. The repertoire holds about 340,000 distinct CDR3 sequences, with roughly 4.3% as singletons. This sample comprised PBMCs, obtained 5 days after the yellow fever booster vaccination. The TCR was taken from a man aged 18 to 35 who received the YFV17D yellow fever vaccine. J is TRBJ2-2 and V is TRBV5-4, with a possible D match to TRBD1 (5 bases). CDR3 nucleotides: TGTGCCAGCAGCTTGTCAGGGTGGTCGAACACCGGGGAGCTGTTTTTT. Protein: CASSLSGWSNTGELFF. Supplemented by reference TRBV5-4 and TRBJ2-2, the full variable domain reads ETGVTQSPTHLIKTRGQQVTLRCSSQSGHNTVSWYQQALGQGPQFIFQYYREEENGRGNFPPRFSGLQFPNYSSELNVNALELDDSALYLCASSLSGWSNTGELFFGEGSRLTVL.